This T cell receptor (beta chain) was sequenced during a study of T cell responses to AZD1222 COVID-19 vaccine. Clones were sequenced by immunoSEQ multiplex PCR, and TCRdb holds only the in-frame ones, with some missing. The table has 130,000 or so clones, 80% to 95% seen once. The V gene's germline CDR1 is SGHRS and CDR2 YFSETQ. This CDR3 has 14 residues. Trimming cost V 6 bases and J 2 bases, with 15 bases left between them. The sequence was obtained from an adult who received the AZD1222 COVID-19 vaccine. The sequencing used peripheral blood, collected 28 days after the second AZD1222 dose. V gene TRBV5-1 combines with J gene TRBJ2-7; TRBD1 might be the D (6 bases). The CDR3 sequence: CASKPGSGAYEQYF. In DNA, the CDR3 is TGCGCCAGCAAACCGGGATCAGGGGCCTACGAGCAGTACTTC. Full variable domain (remainder filled in from reference TRBV5-1 and TRBJ2-7): KAGVTQTPRYLIKTRGQQVTLSCSPISGHRSVSWYQQTPGQGLQFLFEYFSETQRNKGNFPGRFSGRQFSNSRSEMNVSTLELGDSALYLCASKPGSGAYEQYFGPGTRLTVT.